Included here is one T cell receptor (beta chain) sequence, with context. No cognate antigen has been identified for it. Per-nucleotide qualities are absent, and no much larger clonotype sits a single base away. The sample's time point label, in plain terms: baseline before first vaccination. The vaccinee samples were drawn from two UK trials, COV001 and COV002, one of which was a single-blind randomized controlled phase 2/3 trial testing AZD1222 (ChAdOx1 nCoV-19) in healthy adults. For TCRbeta chain sequencing, PBMC samples were collected from trial participants at day 0 and at day 28 after the second dose. This sample is part of a study of T cell responses to AZD1222 COVID-19 vaccine (dated by TCRdb to the early 2020s). A note on the overall study: AZD1222 recipients given second doses at about 4 weeks or at about 12 weeks were pooled, since spike-specific TCR depth and breadth were not found to differ between the two schedules. Trial participants were enrolled by age into subgroups of 18-55, 56-69 and 70-plus years, and about 150, 27 and 61 TCR-sequenced participants, respectively, were included in these subgroups. A total of 233 trial participants underwent TCR sequencing, of whom nearly 210 received two doses of AZD1222 and some 26 received two doses of the MenACWY control vaccine.

The CDR3 regions of human TCRbeta chains were analyzed by immunosequencing. Per the authors' processing: TCRs in the repertoires were compared against a reference library of SARS-CoV-2-specific TCRs that had been generated with the MIRA antigen-specificity platform. Breadth meant the fraction of unique TCRs that were SARS-CoV-2-associated, whereas depth meant the fraction of total T cells that were SARS-CoV-2-associated. Each spike-specific TCR was assigned to its reactive spike region and to a CD4 or CD8 class using the MIRA data. Log10-transformed breadth and depth values were compared by one-way ANOVA with Sidak's multiple comparisons tests. TCRdb carries this immuneACCESS record with in-frame sequences only. Its versions omit some clonotypes, under half of them owing to an unresolved V gene in the studies checked, with the rest unexplained. V, J and clone size derive from that table, while D and trimming were established from the DNA sequence. In all, the sample holds around 92,000 clones, and around 90% of those were seen once. The top ten clonotypes cover about 7.5% of the sample.

Reading the germline V gene gives CDR1 KGHSH and CDR2 LQKENI. The CDR3 runs 14 amino acids, cysteine and phenylalanine included. Just the 42-base CDR3 DNA is kept, in frame starting at base 1. V lost 0 bases and J lost 4 bases; the stretch between them is 9 bases long. General study outcomes and caveats: Because no samples from the day 14 peak response were available, repertoires could be characterized only after the peak T cell response. In the small 56-69-year group, the increase in depth fell short of significance, most likely because of low power. Reportedly, close to half of the unique spike-specific TCRs recognized epitopes lying outside the regions that are mutated in the B.1.351 and B.1.1.7 variants. A significant rise in spike-specific TCR breadth and depth was observed after two AZD1222 doses relative to day 0 and relative to MenACWY recipients. Participants were mostly white British, with more females than males. The authors suggested clonal diversity may have been underestimated. Only five or six AZD1222 recipients were SARS-CoV-2 seropositive at baseline, limiting conclusions about previously exposed vaccinees. Vaccine-associated CD4 TCRs spanned the whole spike protein, with dominant responses in regions 160-218 and 743-854.

The sequence links TRBV18 to TRBJ1-1; the D gene cannot be resolved reliably. The TCR sequence derives from an adult in good health. The sample was peripheral blood, taken on day 0 of AZD1222 vaccination. The CDR3 sequence is CASSPPGMGTEAFF. In nucleotide form, the sequence is TGTGCCAGCTCACCACCCGGGATGGGCACTGAAGCTTTCTTT.